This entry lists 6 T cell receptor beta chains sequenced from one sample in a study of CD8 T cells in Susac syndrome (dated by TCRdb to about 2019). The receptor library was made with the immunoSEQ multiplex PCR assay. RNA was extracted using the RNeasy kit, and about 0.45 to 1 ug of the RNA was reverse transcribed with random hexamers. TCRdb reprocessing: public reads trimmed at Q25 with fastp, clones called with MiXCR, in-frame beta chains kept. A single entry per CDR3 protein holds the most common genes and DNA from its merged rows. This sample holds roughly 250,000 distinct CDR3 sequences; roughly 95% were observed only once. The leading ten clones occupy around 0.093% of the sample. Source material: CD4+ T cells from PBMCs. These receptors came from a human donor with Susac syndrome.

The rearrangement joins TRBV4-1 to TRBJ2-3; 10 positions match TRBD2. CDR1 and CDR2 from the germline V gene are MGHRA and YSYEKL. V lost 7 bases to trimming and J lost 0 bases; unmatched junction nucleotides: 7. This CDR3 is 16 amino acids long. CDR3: CASKAGGDTSTDTQYF. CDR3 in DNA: TGCGCCAGCAAAGCGGGAGGGGACACTAGCACAGATACGCAGTATTTT.

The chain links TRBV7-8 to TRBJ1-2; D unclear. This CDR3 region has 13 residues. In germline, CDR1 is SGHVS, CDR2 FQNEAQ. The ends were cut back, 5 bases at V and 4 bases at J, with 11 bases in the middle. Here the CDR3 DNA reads TGTGCCAGCAGCCCGCAAGGACCCTATGGCTACACCTTC. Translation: CASSPQGPYGYTF.

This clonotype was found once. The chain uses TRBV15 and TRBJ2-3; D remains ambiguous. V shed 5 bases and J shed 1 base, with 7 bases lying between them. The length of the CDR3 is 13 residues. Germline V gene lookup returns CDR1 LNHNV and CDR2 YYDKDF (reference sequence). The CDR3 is CATSPRGTDTQYF. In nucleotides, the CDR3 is TGTGCCACCAGCCCCCGTGGCACAGATACGCAGTATTTT.

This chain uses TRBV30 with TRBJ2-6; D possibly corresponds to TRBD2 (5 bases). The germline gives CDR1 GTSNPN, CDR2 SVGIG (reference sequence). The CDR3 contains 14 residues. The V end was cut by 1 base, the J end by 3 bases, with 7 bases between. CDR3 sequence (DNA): TGTGCCTGGAGTGCGGGGTTTGGGGCCAACGTCCTGACTTTC. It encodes CAWSAGFGANVLTF.

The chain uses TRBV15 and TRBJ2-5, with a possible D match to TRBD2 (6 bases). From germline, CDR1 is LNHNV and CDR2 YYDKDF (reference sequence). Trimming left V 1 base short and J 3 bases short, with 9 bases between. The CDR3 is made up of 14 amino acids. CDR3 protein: CATSRVAVKETQYF. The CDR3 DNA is TGTGCCACCAGCAGAGTAGCGGTAAAAGAGACCCAGTACTTC.

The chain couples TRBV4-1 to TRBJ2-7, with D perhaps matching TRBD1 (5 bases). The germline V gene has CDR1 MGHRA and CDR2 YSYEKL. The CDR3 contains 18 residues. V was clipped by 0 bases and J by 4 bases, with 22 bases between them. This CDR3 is CASSQDVGAFLRAYEQYF. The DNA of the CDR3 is TGCGCCAGCAGCCAAGATGTTGGGGCATTCCTTAGGGCATACGAGCAGTACTTC.